This record covers a single TCR beta chain. Its cognate antigen is unknown. The second PCR ran about 6 to 12 cycles with a sample-barcoded 5' primer and J-beta primers. Each cDNA was tagged by a template-switch adaptor containing 12 random nucleotides. TCRdb reprocessed the 5' RACE reads via MiXCR and lists one record per CDR3 protein. The profile covers some 710,000 distinct CDR3 sequences, with about 42% appearing a single time and less than 20% taken by the ten largest. This sample stems from a study of blood T cells in healthy people across ages. Overall study findings and caveats: TCR beta diversity, measured per million T cells, fell in a roughly linear way with age.

The CDR3 contains 14 residues. Between the trimmed V and J ends, which lost 1 base and 1 base, there was a span of 9 bases. Germline loops: CDR1 GTSNPN, CDR2 SVGIG (reference sequence). The sequence came from an elderly man in good health. The rearrangement links TRBV30 to TRBJ2-3; no firm D call. Sequencing input: blood. Here the CDR3 reads CAWSGGVRTDTQYF. CDR3 coding DNA: TGTGCCTGGAGTGGAGGAGTTCGCACAGATACGCAGTATTTT.